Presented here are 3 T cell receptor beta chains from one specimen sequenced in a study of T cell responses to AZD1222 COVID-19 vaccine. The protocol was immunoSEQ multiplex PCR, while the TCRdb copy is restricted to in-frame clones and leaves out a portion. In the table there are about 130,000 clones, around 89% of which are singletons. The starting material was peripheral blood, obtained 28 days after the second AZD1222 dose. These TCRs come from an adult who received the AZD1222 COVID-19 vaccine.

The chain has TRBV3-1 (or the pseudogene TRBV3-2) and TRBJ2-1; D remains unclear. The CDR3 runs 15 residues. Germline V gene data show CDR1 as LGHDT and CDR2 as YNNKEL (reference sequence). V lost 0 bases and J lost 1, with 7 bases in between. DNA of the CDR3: TGTGCCAGCAGCCAAGATACATGGTCCTACAATGAGCAGTTCTTC. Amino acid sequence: CASSQDTWSYNEQFF.

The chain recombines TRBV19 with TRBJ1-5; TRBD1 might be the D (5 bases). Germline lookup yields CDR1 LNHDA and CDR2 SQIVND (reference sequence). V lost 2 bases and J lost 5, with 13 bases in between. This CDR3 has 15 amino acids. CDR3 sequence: CASSILSGIDQPQHF. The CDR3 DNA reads TGTGCCAGTAGTATATTGTCAGGGATTGATCAGCCCCAGCATTTT. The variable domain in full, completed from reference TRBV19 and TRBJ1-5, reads DGGITQSPKYLFRKEGQNVTLSCEQNLNHDAMYWYRQDPGQGLRLIYYSQIVNDFQKGDIAEGYSVSREKKESFPLTVTSAQKNPTAFYLCASSILSGIDQPQHFGDGTRLSIL.

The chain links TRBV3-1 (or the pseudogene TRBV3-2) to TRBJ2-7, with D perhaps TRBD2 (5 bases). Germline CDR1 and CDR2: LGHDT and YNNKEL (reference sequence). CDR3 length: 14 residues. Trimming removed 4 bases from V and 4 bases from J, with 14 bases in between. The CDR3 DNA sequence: TGTGCCAGCAGCCTCGGAGGACGGAATTACGAGCAGTACTTC. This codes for CASSLGGRNYEQYF.